A selection of T cell receptor beta chains follows, all from one sample in a study of shared clonotypes between healthy human individuals. Only in-frame clones appear in the TCRdb table, and some are missing; sequencing was by immunoSEQ multiplex PCR. Of some 1,900,000 clones in the sample, roughly 95% were seen once. Sequences were obtained from naive CD8+ T cells sorted from blood. These receptors came from a man in his late teens or twenties in good health. Both conserved end residues are part of each CDR3. The order of the fields is D gene, J gene, V gene, clone size, CDR3 DNA, CDR3 protein. The D gene is left open where the match is weak. Not all rows give a size; the values are once, few, many and, for expanded clones, a class.

d_call: -; j_call: TRBJ2-7; v_call: TRBV19; clone_size: once; cdr3_nt: TGTGCCAGTGGGATACCAGGTTACGAGCAGTACTTC; cdr3_aa: CASGIPGYEQYF
d_call: TRBD2; j_call: TRBJ2-3; v_call: TRBV11-2; clone_size: -; cdr3_nt: TGTGCCAGCAGCTTAGATGGCGGGACTAGCGGGGCAGATACGCAGTATTTT; cdr3_aa: CASSLDGGTSGADTQYF
d_call: -; j_call: TRBJ2-7; v_call: TRBV15; clone_size: -; cdr3_nt: TGTGCCACCAGCAGAGGAGGAGAGGGAGCCTACGAGCAGTACTTC; cdr3_aa: CATSRGGEGAYEQYF
d_call: -; j_call: TRBJ1-6; v_call: TRBV28; clone_size: -; cdr3_nt: TGTGCCAGCAGTGTCCCCCAGTGGGGGGTCAATTCACCCCTCCACTTT; cdr3_aa: CASSVPQWGVNSPLHF
d_call: -; j_call: TRBJ2-2; v_call: TRBV9; clone_size: -; cdr3_nt: TGTGCCAGCAGCACCCAACAGGATCCCAGCACCGGGGAGCTGTTTTTT; cdr3_aa: CASSTQQDPSTGELFF
d_call: -; j_call: TRBJ2-7; v_call: TRBV10-1; clone_size: -; cdr3_nt: TGCGCCAGCAGCCCGGTGGCAGGGGACCCCTACGAGCAGTACTTC; cdr3_aa: CASSPVAGDPYEQYF
d_call: -; j_call: TRBJ2-7; v_call: TRBV6-5; clone_size: -; cdr3_nt: TGTGCCAGCAGTTACTCCGGCGAGCAGTACTTC; cdr3_aa: CASSYSGEQYF
d_call: TRBD1; j_call: TRBJ1-2; v_call: TRBV18; clone_size: -; cdr3_nt: TGTGCCAGCTCACTACAGGGGAACTATGGCTACACCTTC; cdr3_aa: CASSLQGNYGYTF
d_call: -; j_call: TRBJ2-3; v_call: TRBV4-3; clone_size: -; cdr3_nt: TGCGCCAGCAGCCAAGACTGGCAGGGTAGCACAGATACGCAGTATTTT; cdr3_aa: CASSQDWQGSTDTQYF
d_call: -; j_call: TRBJ2-1; v_call: TRBV10-1; clone_size: -; cdr3_nt: TGCGCCAGCAGTGAGACACCCTACAATGAGCAGTTCTTC; cdr3_aa: CASSETPYNEQFF
d_call: -; j_call: TRBJ2-7; v_call: TRBV10-3; clone_size: -; cdr3_nt: TGTGCCATCAGTGAACGTGTGACAGGAGACTACGAGCAGTACTTC; cdr3_aa: CAISERVTGDYEQYF
d_call: -; j_call: TRBJ2-5; v_call: TRBV5-1; clone_size: once; cdr3_nt: TGCGCCAGCGGGAGCGGGGACATTGGGCAAGAGACCCAGTACTTC; cdr3_aa: CASGSGDIGQETQYF
d_call: TRBD2; j_call: TRBJ2-1; v_call: TRBV7-7; clone_size: -; cdr3_nt: TGTGCTAGCAGCTCCACGTGGGGCGCTAGCGGGAGAATCGGTGTCTGTGAGCAGTTCTTC; cdr3_aa: CASSSTWGASGRIGVCEQFF
d_call: -; j_call: TRBJ1-5; v_call: TRBV6-1; clone_size: -; cdr3_nt: TGTGCCAGCAGTGCATCAGGGGATAGCAATCAGCCCCAGCATTTT; cdr3_aa: CASSASGDSNQPQHF
d_call: -; j_call: TRBJ2-7; v_call: TRBV6-1; clone_size: -; cdr3_nt: TGTGCCAGCAGTGAGGGAGACAGCTCCTACGAGCAGTACTTC; cdr3_aa: CASSEGDSSYEQYF
d_call: TRBD1; j_call: TRBJ2-7; v_call: TRBV5-8; clone_size: -; cdr3_nt: TGTGCCAGCAGCCCGGACAGGGGGCTCGAGCAGTACTTC; cdr3_aa: CASSPDRGLEQYF
d_call: -; j_call: TRBJ2-2; v_call: TRBV29-1; clone_size: -; cdr3_nt: TGCAGCGTTGTCTCCAGGGCCGGGGCCGGGGAGCTGTTTTTT; cdr3_aa: CSVVSRAGAGELFF
d_call: -; j_call: TRBJ2-3; v_call: TRBV10-2; clone_size: -; cdr3_nt: TGCGCCAGCAGTGACGCGAGTCCGAAAGATACGCAGTATTTT; cdr3_aa: CASSDASPKDTQYF
d_call: -; j_call: TRBJ2-7; v_call: TRBV29-1; clone_size: -; cdr3_nt: TGCAGCGCCTACTTACAGGGTATGGCCCAGGAGCAGTACTTC; cdr3_aa: CSAYLQGMAQEQYF
d_call: -; j_call: TRBJ2-3; v_call: TRBV6-1; clone_size: -; cdr3_nt: TGTGCCAGCAGTGAAGGAGTTTTCACAGATACGCAGTATTTT; cdr3_aa: CASSEGVFTDTQYF
d_call: -; j_call: TRBJ2-1; v_call: TRBV5-6; clone_size: -; cdr3_nt: TGTGCCAGCAGCGGGACCGGGGCAACCAATGAGCAGTTCTTC; cdr3_aa: CASSGTGATNEQFF
d_call: TRBD2; j_call: TRBJ2-1; v_call: TRBV2; clone_size: -; cdr3_nt: TGTGCCAGCAGTGTAACTAGCGGATACAACAATGAGCAGTTCTTC; cdr3_aa: CASSVTSGYNNEQFF
d_call: -; j_call: TRBJ2-3; v_call: TRBV4-2; clone_size: -; cdr3_nt: TGTGCCAGCAGCCAATCATGGGGACCAGATACGCAGTATTTT; cdr3_aa: CASSQSWGPDTQYF
d_call: TRBD1; j_call: TRBJ1-1; v_call: TRBV9; clone_size: -; cdr3_nt: TGTGCCAGCAGCGCCGGGACAGACACTGAAGCTTTCTTT; cdr3_aa: CASSAGTDTEAFF
d_call: -; j_call: TRBJ1-2; v_call: TRBV6-1; clone_size: -; cdr3_nt: TGTGCCAGCAGTGAAGCGCGGGGAGGGGGCTATGGCTACACCTTC; cdr3_aa: CASSEARGGGYGYTF
d_call: -; j_call: TRBJ1-3; v_call: TRBV7-2; clone_size: -; cdr3_nt: TGTGCCAGCAGCTTTCAGGCCCACAGCTCTGGAAACACCATATATTTT; cdr3_aa: CASSFQAHSSGNTIYF
d_call: TRBD1; j_call: TRBJ1-1; v_call: TRBV5-1; clone_size: -; cdr3_nt: TGCGCCAGTCACCTCGGACAGGCCGGCACTGAAGCTTTCTTT; cdr3_aa: CASHLGQAGTEAFF
d_call: TRBD1; j_call: TRBJ1-2; v_call: TRBV7-9; clone_size: once; cdr3_nt: TGTGCCAGCCGACCGACAGGGGGAGATGGCTACACCTTC; cdr3_aa: CASRPTGGDGYTF
d_call: -; j_call: TRBJ2-5; v_call: TRBV7-9; clone_size: -; cdr3_nt: TGTGCCAGCAGCCCTCAGGGAGAAGAGACCCAGTACTTC; cdr3_aa: CASSPQGEETQYF
d_call: -; j_call: TRBJ2-1; v_call: TRBV19; clone_size: -; cdr3_nt: TGTGCCAGTAGTATTAACCTCTACAATGAGCAGTTCTTC; cdr3_aa: CASSINLYNEQFF
d_call: TRBD1; j_call: TRBJ2-1; v_call: TRBV29-1; clone_size: -; cdr3_nt: TGCAGCGTTGAAGGAACCGGGACAGGGGATTACAATGAGCAGTTCTTC; cdr3_aa: CSVEGTGTGDYNEQFF
d_call: -; j_call: TRBJ2-7; v_call: TRBV28; clone_size: -; cdr3_nt: TGTGCCAGCAGTTTCATAGAGGGGGGTGGCTACGAGCAGTACTTC; cdr3_aa: CASSFIEGGGYEQYF
d_call: TRBD2; j_call: TRBJ2-7; v_call: TRBV4-1; clone_size: -; cdr3_nt: TGCGCCAGCAGCCAAGCCCCGGGGGGTTATTACGAGCAGTACTTC; cdr3_aa: CASSQAPGGYYEQYF
d_call: TRBD1; j_call: TRBJ2-7; v_call: TRBV11-2; clone_size: -; cdr3_nt: TGTGCCAGCAGCTACTACTATCAGGGGGACGAGCAGTACTTC; cdr3_aa: CASSYYYQGDEQYF
d_call: TRBD1; j_call: TRBJ2-1; v_call: TRBV4-1; clone_size: -; cdr3_nt: TGCGCCAGCAGCCATAGACAGGGGGGGAACAATGAGCAGTTCTTC; cdr3_aa: CASSHRQGGNNEQFF
d_call: TRBD2; j_call: TRBJ2-1; v_call: TRBV6-4; clone_size: -; cdr3_nt: TGTGCCAGCAGTGACGGGCTAGCGGGAGGAAATGAGCAGTTCTTC; cdr3_aa: CASSDGLAGGNEQFF
d_call: -; j_call: TRBJ1-1; v_call: TRBV28; clone_size: -; cdr3_nt: TGTGCCAGCAGTTTGAACGAGATGAACACTGAAGCTTTCTTT; cdr3_aa: CASSLNEMNTEAFF
d_call: TRBD1; j_call: TRBJ2-2; v_call: TRBV7-6; clone_size: -; cdr3_nt: TGTGCCAGCAGGCAAGGACAGGGCACCGGGGAGCTGTTTTTT; cdr3_aa: CASRQGQGTGELFF
d_call: -; j_call: TRBJ2-3; v_call: TRBV10-1; clone_size: once; cdr3_nt: TGCGCCAGCAGTGATGGTCGTGATAGCACAGATACGCAGTATTTT; cdr3_aa: CASSDGRDSTDTQYF
d_call: TRBD2; j_call: TRBJ2-7; v_call: TRBV7-6; clone_size: -; cdr3_nt: TGTGCCAGCAGCCTGGCGCGCGGGGGGGGCTACGAGCAGTACTTC; cdr3_aa: CASSLARGGGYEQYF
d_call: TRBD2; j_call: TRBJ2-5; v_call: TRBV6-5; clone_size: -; cdr3_nt: TGTGCCGCCTCAAAGGGACTAGCTAAAGAGACCCAGTACTTC; cdr3_aa: CAASKGLAKETQYF
d_call: TRBD2; j_call: TRBJ2-7; v_call: TRBV7-9; clone_size: -; cdr3_nt: TGTGCCAGCAGCCCGGGACTAGCGGGAGTGTACGAGCAGTACTTC; cdr3_aa: CASSPGLAGVYEQYF
d_call: -; j_call: TRBJ2-2; v_call: TRBV9; clone_size: -; cdr3_nt: TGTGCCAGCAGCACGCTGCGACGGGAAGCGAACACCGGGGAGCTGTTTTTT; cdr3_aa: CASSTLRREANTGELFF
d_call: -; j_call: TRBJ2-7; v_call: TRBV13; clone_size: -; cdr3_nt: TGTGCCAGCAGAGGAGACAGGTCCTACGAGCAGTACTTC; cdr3_aa: CASRGDRSYEQYF
d_call: -; j_call: TRBJ2-7; v_call: TRBV18; clone_size: -; cdr3_nt: TGTGCCAGCTCACCGACCCAAAATTCCTACGAGCAGTACTTC; cdr3_aa: CASSPTQNSYEQYF
d_call: -; j_call: TRBJ2-3; v_call: TRBV29-1; clone_size: -; cdr3_nt: TGCAGCGTTGAAGGAGACGCAGATAGCACAGATACGCAGTATTTT; cdr3_aa: CSVEGDADSTDTQYF
d_call: -; j_call: TRBJ1-2; v_call: TRBV27; clone_size: -; cdr3_nt: TGTGCCAGCAGTCCAGGACCATTATTTAACTATGGCTACACCTTC; cdr3_aa: CASSPGPLFNYGYTF
d_call: TRBD2; j_call: TRBJ2-1; v_call: TRBV4-3; clone_size: -; cdr3_nt: TGCGCCAGCAGCCAAGATTGGCGGGAGGGCCGAGATGAGCAGTTCTTC; cdr3_aa: CASSQDWREGRDEQFF
d_call: TRBD1; j_call: TRBJ2-7; v_call: TRBV7-2; clone_size: -; cdr3_nt: TGTGCCAGCAGCTCCCCCTCCGGGACAGGGGGCTACGAGCAGTACTTC; cdr3_aa: CASSSPSGTGGYEQYF